Below, one T cell receptor (beta chain) is given with its context. Its antigen is not known. The TCR-sequenced patients were three responders to pembrolizumab. The data were obtained in a study of PD-1 blockade in mismatch repair-deficient tumors. About the research overall: All were previously treated, progressing patients with 11 to 13 mismatch repair-deficient cancer types. Overall study results and limits: Tumor-resident clones, often absent from pretreatment blood, expanded after pembrolizumab and then contracted.

Clones were sequenced by immunoSEQ multiplex PCR, and TCRdb holds only the in-frame ones, with some missing. The sample holds under 50,000 clones; over 70% are singletons and the top ten take around 0.98%. Trimming removed 0 bases from V and 4 bases from J, with 9 bases in between. In germline, CDR1 is MNHEY, CDR2 SMNVEV (reference sequence). The CDR3 extends over 15 amino acids. Sequencing was performed on PBMCs, taken about 40 weeks after starting pembrolizumab. V and J are TRBV27 and TRBJ2-2; a possible D gene is TRBD1 (5 bases). This TCR was recovered from an adult with mismatch repair-deficient cancer. CDR3 sequence (DNA): TGTGCCAGCAGTTTATCGACAGCGAGCACCGGGGAGCTGTTTTTT. Translated, it gives CASSLSTASTGELFF.